This TCR beta chain derives from a study of blood T cell repertoires in COVID-19 (dated by TCRdb to about 2020). For context, the study as a whole: Samples covering the acute and convalescent phases of COVID-19 were provided by collaborators in the United States, Italy and Spain. Samples came from the ongoing ImmuneRACE study (first 160 participants) plus 1,254 subjects from 6 global collaborators. The material from the prospective study consisted of cDNA or gDNA derived from T cells, B-cell-depleted T cells, or PBMCs. Nearly every sample came with metadata listing a de-identified subject ID, COVID-19 status, age in years and sex. Subjects who had been exposed to COVID-19, were actively infected with it, or had recovered from it provided the deeply sampled blood TCRbeta repertoires that made up the dataset. The repertoires were released in a freely available public database meant as a resource for research on the immune response to SARS-CoV-2. Where available, HLA class I and class II types were obtained from metadata supplied by the sample provider rather than from assay-based typing. Paper-wide results and their limitations: Clinical and demographic metadata were provided uncurated, with the amount varying by source and participant.

Regarding this clone: Its antigen is not yet known. No base qualities exist here, and no much larger clone lies one base off it.

The collaborating institutions used their own protocols to collect whole blood in K2EDTA tubes. For TCRbeta analysis, collaborator samples were shipped as frozen whole blood, as isolated PBMCs, or as DNA extracted from either sample type. TCRbeta CDR3 regions were amplified from genomic DNA using the immunoSEQ Assay, a bias-controlled multiplex PCR. Turning to the authors' computational methods: Nucleated cell counts per sample were estimated from amplification of reference gene primers within the assay. Sequence reads were collapsed and filtered to measure the absolute abundance of every unique TCRbeta CDR3 rearrangement. For each sample, productive Simpson clonality was calculated by taking the square root of Simpson's diversity index across productive rearrangements. In its TCRdb copy, this immuneACCESS table keeps in-frame sequences only and misses some clones. Where compared with another copy, unresolved V genes explain less than half of these, and the others have no known cause. The D gene and trimming were derived from the DNA, and the V and J assignments and clone size from that table. This sample holds under 200,000 clones; 75% to 85% were observed only once. 1.5% of the sample rests with the top ten.

Via the germline V gene, CDR1 is SGHDT and CDR2 YYEEEE. Trimming removed 0 bases from V and 3 bases from J; the gene matches leave 11 bases unexplained. Taken from cysteine to phenylalanine, the CDR3 has 18 residues. Only CDR3 DNA is held: 54 bases, read in frame from base 1. The TCR was taken from a human donor in a cohort sampled during active COVID-19. The sequenced sample was peripheral blood. Here the chain combines TRBV5-6 and TRBJ1-2; the junction holds 10 bases that match TRBD1. The CDR3 reads CASSLGPGTGALYYGYTF. The nucleotide sequence is given as TGTGCCAGCAGCTTGGGCCCAGGGACAGGGGCCCTTTACTATGGCTACACCTTC.